This TCR beta chain was retrieved from a study of low-dose radiotherapy and immunotherapy resistance in tumors. Across the study: Treatment included intravenous cyclophosphamide dosed at 200 mg/m2 every two weeks, one day before radiation and immunotherapy.

Time point described: after trial treatment. Treatment of the sample: LDRT plus nivolumab, ipilimumab, low-dose cyclophosphamide and aspirin (RACIN trial). The donors, trial participants, received nivolumab, ipilimumab, aspirin, low-dose cyclophosphamide and low-dose radiotherapy. First-strand cDNA relied on TRAV- and TRBV-specific primers spanning alpha and beta chains. With a V-primer adapter and a constant-region primer, TCRs were amplified for 20 PCR cycles. TCRdb reanalysed the reads using MiXCR and keeps one entry per CDR3 protein. The data show tens of thousands of distinct CDR3 sequences, about 25% seen once. Trimming removed 3 bases from V and 4 bases from J, with 7 bases in between. CDR3 length: 12 residues. Germline V gene lookup returns CDR1 MDHEN and CDR2 SYDVKM.

The sequence derives from a male donor with prostate cancer. Sample: PBMCs, taken after low-dose radiotherapy plus immunotherapy. This chain joins TRBV28 and TRBJ2-7, with D possibly TRBD1 on 5 matching bases. The CDR3 nucleotides read TGTGCCAGCAGTTTTGACAGTTACGAGCAGTACTTC. Translation gives CASSFDSYEQYF. The variable domain in full, with the rest retrieved from reference TRBV28 and TRBJ2-7, is DVKVTQSSRYLVKRTGEKVFLECVQDMDHENMFWYRQDPGLGLRLIYFSYDVKMKEKGDIPEGYSVSREKKERFSLILESASTNQTSMYLCASSFDSYEQYFGPGTRLTVT.